This TCR beta chain was sequenced during a study of blood T cell repertoires in COVID-19 (dated by TCRdb to 2018 to 2021). Context from the whole study: The collaborator samples originated in the United States, Italy and Spain and spanned the acute and convalescent phases of COVID-19. The prospective study material was composed of cDNA or gDNA derived from T cells, B-cell-depleted T cells, or PBMCs. Where HLA class I and class II types were available, the types were taken from metadata supplied by the sample provider, not from assay-based typing. Deeply sampled blood TCRbeta repertoires from subjects exposed to, actively infected with, or recovered from COVID-19 were included in the dataset. Sample metadata almost always included a de-identified subject ID, COVID-19 status, age in years and sex. Samples were obtained from the ongoing ImmuneRACE study (first 160 participants) and from 950 to 1,500 subjects provided by 6 global collaborators. The repertoires were released in a freely available public database meant as a resource for research on the immune response to SARS-CoV-2. The study at large found these results: Clinical and demographic metadata were provided uncurated, with the amount varying by source and participant.

As concerns this clone: Its target antigen remains unknown. Base qualities are missing; no much larger clone stands one base away.

A second Seattle source provided samples from volunteer blood donors who had recovered from COVID-19. The collaborating institutions used their own protocols to collect whole blood in K2EDTA tubes. For TCRbeta analysis, collaborator samples were shipped as frozen whole blood, as isolated PBMCs, or as DNA extracted from either sample type. For CDR1 and CDR2, the germline V gene lists MNHEY and SVGAGI. Unmatched junction bases come to 12, with V trimmed by 8 bases and J by 8 bases. From the cysteine up to the phenylalanine, the CDR3 has a length of 14 residues. Solely the CDR3 DNA is kept, with 42 bases framed from the first base. The immunoSEQ Assay, a bias-controlled multiplex PCR, was used to amplify TCRbeta CDR3 regions from genomic DNA. The authors' analysis ran thus. The number of nucleated cells in each sample was estimated by amplification of reference gene primers within the assay. To quantify the absolute abundance of each unique TCRbeta CDR3 rearrangement, sequence reads were collapsed and filtered. For each sample, productive Simpson clonality was calculated as the square root of Simpson's diversity index over productive rearrangements. TCRdb holds this immuneACCESS table with in-frame rearrangements only. Some clones are missing; in checked studies, unresolved V genes explain under half, and the rest has no known cause. V and J calls plus clone size are reproduced from that table; the DNA served to infer D and trimming. For this sample there are around 250,000 clones; roughly nine tenths appear just once. The ten top clones hold 3.5% to 5% of the sample.

Sequencing used peripheral blood. The TCR sequence derives from a middle-aged woman who had recovered from COVID-19. This sequence uses TRBV6-5 and TRBJ1-2; 9 bases in between match TRBD1. The CDR3 reads as follows: CASGERNRGRGYTF. The bases are TGTGCCAGCGGGGAGAGAAACAGGGGGCGAGGCTACACCTTC.